This passage covers 29 T cell receptor beta chains from one sample sequenced in a study of radiation and T cells in renal cell carcinoma. The protocol was immunoSEQ multiplex PCR, while the TCRdb copy is restricted to in-frame clones and leaves out a portion. The profile covers approximately 63,000 clones, with around 78% appearing a single time and less than 7.5% taken by the ten largest. The sample's time point: baseline pretreatment blood. This sample's treatment: 15 Gy SBRT to primary tumor, nephrectomy 4 weeks later. The sequencing here drew on blood, taken from a patient whose treatment included radiotherapy and nephrectomy. These TCRs come from a man between 60 and 75 years old with renal cell carcinoma.

This chain uses TRBV21-1 with TRBJ2-1; TRBD1 is the table's D call, not checked against the DNA. TRBV21-1 is given as a pseudogene. The CDR3 spans 12 residues. CDR3 sequence reads: CASSNSLRGLFF. The CDR3 coding sequence is TGTGCCAGCAGCAATTCTCTCAGGGGGCTGTTCTTC.

This chain uses TRBV5-6 with TRBJ2-2; 9 bases line up with TRBD1. Germline V gene sequence: CDR1 SGHDT, CDR2 YYEEEE. J gave up 0 bases and V 3 bases, and 0 bases lay outside the gene matches. The CDR3 consists of 15 residues. For the CDR3, the DNA is TGTGCCAGCAGCTGGGACAGGGCGAACACCGGGGAGCTGTTTTTT. It specifies CASSWDRANTGELFF.

V gene TRBV19 combines with J gene TRBJ1-2, with 9 positions matching TRBD1. Germline CDR1 LNHDA, CDR2 SQIVND (reference sequence). The CDR3 spans 16 residues. The junction had 7 bases not matched to a gene; V was cut back by 5 bases and J by 0 bases. CDR3 region: CASSPAGTGPNYGYTF. The CDR3 DNA sequence: TGTGCCAGTAGTCCGGCCGGGACAGGGCCTAACTATGGCTACACCTTC. Using reference TRBV19 and TRBJ1-2 for the parts outside the CDR3, the full variable domain is DGGITQSPKYLFRKEGQNVTLSCEQNLNHDAMYWYRQDPGQGLRLIYYSQIVNDFQKGDIAEGYSVSREKKESFPLTVTSAQKNPTAFYLCASSPAGTGPNYGYTFGSGTRLTVV.

This chain joins TRBV7-2 and TRBJ1-1, with no clear D. This CDR3 has 12 residues. The V gene's germline CDR1 is SGHTA and CDR2 FQGNSA. Trimming pared 5 bases from V and 8 bases from J, leaving 12 bases between. The CDR3 DNA sequence: TGTGCCAGCAGCCCGCTGCCCAACGAAGCTTTCTTT. Amino acids: CASSPLPNEAFF. Full variable domain (missing parts from reference TRBV7-2 and TRBJ1-1): GAGVSQSPSNKVTEKGKDVELRCDPISGHTALYWYRQSLGQGLEFLIYFQGNSAPDKSGLPSDRFSAERTGGSVSTLTIQRTQQEDSAVYLCASSPLPNEAFFGQGTRLTVV.

The chain combines TRBV7-2 with TRBJ1-2; the D is unclear. V was shortened by 1 base and J by 9 bases, with 9 bases between the two germline ends. The CDR3 is made up of 12 amino acids. Germline loops: CDR1 SGHTA, CDR2 FQGNSA. DNA for the CDR3: TGTGCCAGCAGCTTAGGGGTCGACAGCTACACCTTC. It codes for CASSLGVDSYTF.

The count of this clone is one. This sequence joins TRBV2 and TRBJ2-6; possible D gene TRBD1, 6 bases. Germline loops: CDR1 SNHLY, CDR2 FYNNEI. The CDR3 sequence is 16 residues long. V dropped 7 bases and J dropped 0 bases, with 13 bases sitting between them. The CDR3: CASTFEGVSGANVLTF. In DNA form, the CDR3 reads TGTGCCAGCACCTTCGAGGGGGTCTCTGGGGCCAACGTCCTGACTTTC. The variable domain in full, completed from reference TRBV2 and TRBJ2-6, reads EPEVTQTPSHQVTQMGQEVILRCVPISNHLYFYWYRQILGQKVEFLVSFYNNEISEKSEIFDDQFSVERPDGSNFTLKIRSTKLEDSAMYFCASTFEGVSGANVLTFGAGSRLTVL.

This clone was picked up one time. The chain uses TRBV4-3 and TRBJ2-5, with 7 bases matching TRBD1. After removal of 0 bases from V and 10 bases from J, the junction contained 14 bases not matched to a gene. The germline V gene encodes CDR1 LGHNA and CDR2 YSLEER. CDR3 size: 16 residues. CDR3 region: CASSQELGAGGVGQYF. In DNA, the CDR3 is TGCGCCAGCAGCCAAGAGCTTGGAGCAGGGGGAGTGGGCCAGTACTTC.

This rearrangement joins TRBV6-1 to TRBJ2-5; D ambiguous. The CDR3 has 12 residues. The germline CDR1 and CDR2 sequences are MNHNS and SASEGT. Trimming cost V 2 bases and J 5 bases, with 6 bases left between them. CDR3 DNA sequence: TGTGCCAGCAGTGAACGGTGGGAGACCCAGTACTTC. Amino acid sequence: CASSERWETQYF.

This sequence joins TRBV6-5 and TRBJ1-5; 9 nucleotides line up with TRBD1. The trim removed 6 bases at V and 9 bases at J, leaving 9 bases unmatched. The CDR3 is 14 amino acids. Looked up from germline, CDR1 is MNHEY and CDR2 is SVGAGI. The CDR3 DNA reads as TGTGCCAGCAGCTCCGGGACAGGGCGTGGGCCCCAGCATTTT. This encodes CASSSGTGRGPQHF.

This rearrangement joins TRBV4-1 to TRBJ1-2; no firm D call. The CDR3 has 15 amino acids. Trimming removed 0 bases at V and 4 bases at J, with 12 bases between. Germline V gives CDR1 MGHRA, CDR2 YSYEKL. CDR3 sequence: CASSQDKDPLYGYTF. In DNA form, the CDR3 reads TGCGCCAGCAGCCAAGACAAGGATCCGCTCTATGGCTACACCTTC.

This chain uses TRBV9 with TRBJ2-2; a weak D match, TRBD1 (6 bases). The CDR3 length is 17 residues. V was cut by 4 bases and J by 4 bases, with 20 bases left in between. Germline CDR1 and CDR2: SGDLS and YYNGEE. Here the CDR3 DNA reads TGTGCCAGCAGCCCCAGAACCCTAACCAGGGGCACCGGGGAGCTGTTTTTT. Its translation: CASSPRTLTRGTGELFF.

The rearrangement uses TRBV6-6 and TRBJ2-5; 9 bases fit TRBD1. The DNA matches TRBJ2-7 better at its end, which makes the J call doubtful. CDR3 length: 15 amino acids. The V gene's germline CDR1 is MNHNY and CDR2 SVGAGI (reference sequence). This chain's CDR3 is CASSYEGQGRYEQYF. Written as DNA, the CDR3 is TGTGCCAGCAGTTACGAGGGACAGGGAAGGTACGAGCAGTACTTC.

V is TRBV5-4 and J is TRBJ1-1; 8 bases match TRBD1. Trimming removed 3 bases from V and 1 base from J; junction bases left unmatched: 5. Germline loops: CDR1 SGHNT, CDR2 YYREEE (reference sequence). This CDR3 has 15 amino acids. The CDR3 region is CASSYWDRRNTEAFF. For the CDR3, the DNA is TGTGCCAGCAGCTACTGGGACAGGAGGAACACTGAAGCTTTCTTT.

This clone was detected a few times. This chain links TRBV10-3 with TRBJ1-2, with D possibly being TRBD1 (5 bases). Germline V gene sequence: CDR1 ENHRY, CDR2 SYGVKD. Trimming took 9 bases from V and 6 from J, leaving 11 bases between them. The CDR3 spans 11 residues. CDR3 DNA: TGTGCCATAGGTGGAGGGGATGGCTACACCTTC. Its protein product is CAIGGGDGYTF.

The chain links TRBV15 to TRBJ1-5, with 9 positions matching TRBD1. Trimming removed 0 bases from V and 9 bases from J; junction bases left unmatched: 9. Germline CDR1 reads LNHNV; CDR2 reads YYDKDF (reference sequence). CDR3 length: 16 amino acids. In DNA form, the CDR3 reads TGTGCCACCAGCAGAGATCTGGGACAGGGCTCCGCGCCCCAGCATTTT. This codes for CATSRDLGQGSAPQHF.

The genes are TRBV4-3 and TRBJ1-5, with D tentatively TRBD1 (5 bases). The CDR3 loop spans 13 amino acids. Trimming shortened V by 3 bases and J by 3 bases, and 6 bases separated the two germline ends. Germline CDR1 is LGHNA and CDR2 is YSLEER. The CDR3 sequence is CASSQDINQPQHF. In DNA form, the CDR3 reads TGCGCCAGCAGCCAGGACATCAATCAGCCCCAGCATTTT.

The V and J genes are TRBV10-2 and TRBJ1-1; tentatively, D is TRBD1 (5 bases). Germline loops: CDR1 WSHSY, CDR2 SAAADI. The CDR3 contains 14 residues. V lost 7 bases and J lost 3, with 15 bases in between. The DNA of the CDR3 is TGCGCCAGCACCCGGCGGGGGAGTGACACTGAAGCTTTCTTT. This codes for CASTRRGSDTEAFF.

The V and J genes are TRBV4-2 and TRBJ1-2; a possible D gene is TRBD1 (5 bases). Trimming removed 0 bases at V and 4 bases at J, with 12 bases between. Germline V gene data show CDR1 as LGHNA and CDR2 as YNFKEQ. This CDR3 is 15 amino acids long. The CDR3 spells CASSQDLARVYGYTF. DNA for the CDR3: TGTGCCAGCAGCCAAGATCTTGCCAGGGTCTATGGCTACACCTTC.

CDR3 in DNA: TGTGCCAGCAGTGAATCCAGATTAGAGAGGGAGCAGTTCTTC. Translated, it gives CASSESRLEREQFF. The gene calls are TRBV2 and TRBJ2-1; D remains unclear. V shed 2 bases and J shed 10 bases, with 15 bases lying between them. CDR3 length: 14 amino acids. Germline V gene sequence: CDR1 SNHLY, CDR2 FYNNEI.

The gene calls are TRBV6-5 and TRBJ2-3; 11 bases fit TRBD2. In germline, CDR1 is MNHEY, CDR2 SVGAGI. The length of the CDR3 is 16 residues. V lost 2 bases, J lost 1 base, and 2 bases stayed unmatched. The CDR3 coding sequence is TGTGCCAGCAGTTACCTTAGCGGGGGGGGCACAGATACGCAGTATTTT. This sequence encodes CASSYLSGGGTDTQYF.

This rearrangement joins TRBV9 to TRBJ1-5; no clear D. Trimming removed 4 bases at V and 3 bases at J, with 8 bases between. Germline V gene lookup returns CDR1 SGDLS and CDR2 YYNGEE. The CDR3 is 13 amino acids. The CDR3 sequence is CASSWGLNQPQHF. In DNA form, the CDR3 reads TGTGCCAGCAGCTGGGGTCTCAATCAGCCCCAGCATTTT.

The gene calls are TRBV11-3 and TRBJ1-2, with D possibly being TRBD1 (5 bases). CDR1 is SGHNT and CDR2 is YENEEA in the germline V gene. The CDR3 sequence is 14 residues long. V was pared by 5 bases and J by 5 bases, with 15 bases between. This chain's CDR3 is CASSPWDLRYGYTF. The CDR3 DNA sequence: TGTGCCAGCAGCCCCTGGGACCTCCGATATGGCTACACCTTC.

This chain links TRBV23-1 with TRBJ2-2; 9 nucleotides match TRBD1. TRBV23-1 is an open reading frame, and its role is uncertain. Trimming at V came to 1 base and at J to 0 bases, leaving 15 bases not matched to a gene. The CDR3 loop spans 21 amino acids. The CDR3 protein is CASSQFFGQGKTPSNTGELFF. CDR3 bases: TGCGCCAGCAGTCAATTTTTTGGACAGGGGAAAACCCCGTCGAACACCGGGGAGCTGTTTTTT.

This rearrangement joins TRBV7-3 to TRBJ2-1; 9 nucleotides line up with TRBD2. The CDR3 sequence is 15 residues long. The germline V gene encodes CDR1 SGHTA and CDR2 FQGTGA. The junction had 0 bases not matched to a gene; V was cut back by 3 bases and J by 0 bases. The CDR3 loop is CASSFSGSSYNEQFF. The DNA for the CDR3 is TGTGCCAGCAGCTTTAGCGGGAGCTCCTACAATGAGCAGTTCTTC.

In this sample, this clone turned up many times. The gene calls are TRBV19 and TRBJ2-7, with TRBD1 matching 10 bases. There are 17 residues in the CDR3. The J segment lost 0 bases and the V segment lost 7 bases, leaving 12 bases of the junction unmatched. The germline V gene encodes CDR1 LNHDA and CDR2 SQIVND (reference sequence). DNA for the CDR3: TGTGCCAGTATCTCCGGGACAGGGGAAATCAACTCCTACGAGCAGTACGTC. It codes for CASISGTGEINSYEQYV.

The chain links TRBV6-1 to TRBJ2-1; 10 bases are a match to TRBD2. CDR1 and CDR2 from the germline V gene are MNHNS and SASEGT. The V segment lost 8 bases and the J segment 8 bases; nucleotides outside the gene matches: 9. The CDR3 has 14 amino acids. The CDR3 protein is CASREREGLHEQFF. CDR3 in DNA: TGTGCCAGCCGGGAGCGGGAGGGCCTTCATGAGCAGTTCTTC.

This chain connects TRBV6-1 to TRBJ2-2; D ambiguous. The V end lost 7 bases, the J end lost 1 base, and 13 bases lay between the germline ends. The CDR3 sequence is 15 residues long. Germline CDR1 and CDR2: MNHNS and SASEGT. The CDR3 coding sequence is TGTGCCAGCACTCGTAGTTCCCAGAACACCGGGGAGCTGTTTTTT. Protein sequence: CASTRSSQNTGELFF.

This rearrangement joins TRBV19 to TRBJ2-3; TRBD1 aligns across 7 bases. Germline V gives CDR1 LNHDA, CDR2 SQIVND (reference sequence). The V segment lost 7 bases and the J segment 1 base; nucleotides outside the gene matches: 8. The CDR3 is made up of 15 amino acids. The CDR3: CASMPIDRGTDTQYF. As DNA, the CDR3 is TGTGCCAGTATGCCGATCGACAGGGGCACAGATACGCAGTATTTT.

This clone appeared once. The chain couples TRBV19 to TRBJ2-2; D is possibly TRBD1 or TRBD2 (7 bases each). CDR1 is LNHDA, CDR2 SQIVND, per germline (reference sequence). The CDR3 extends over 16 amino acids. V lost 2 bases to trimming and J lost 5 bases, with 15 bases between them. This CDR3 reads CASSIFRGGFTGELFF. As DNA, the CDR3 is TGTGCCAGTAGTATATTCAGGGGGGGCTTTACCGGGGAGCTGTTTTTT.